This T cell receptor (beta chain) stems from a study of CD8+CD57+ T cells in acquired aplastic anemia. Regarding the study as a whole: It was found that under 30 CD8+ CDR3 sequences were shared between patients and controls.

In germline, CDR1 is DFQATT, CDR2 SNEGSKA (reference sequence). The J segment lost 8 bases and the V segment lost 6 bases, leaving 8 bases of the junction unmatched. The CDR3 runs 12 residues. This clonotype was seen ten or more times. Antigen: not known. Genomic DNA acted as the template from which TCR beta VDJ combination and CDR3 sequence profiling were carried out. TCRdb processed the reads anew with MiXCR; each CDR3 protein has one entry. The sample has about 210,000 distinct CDR3 sequences; 34% are singletons. The TCR was taken from a human donor in good health, serving as a control. The V gene is TRBV20-1, the J gene TRBJ1-2, with 8 bases aligning to TRBD1. The source material was sorted CD4+, CD8+, or CD8+CD57+ T cells (not recorded which) from PBMCs. CDR3 loop: CSAKTGAGGYTF. The CDR3 DNA reads as TGCAGTGCGAAGACAGGGGCAGGAGGCTACACCTTC.